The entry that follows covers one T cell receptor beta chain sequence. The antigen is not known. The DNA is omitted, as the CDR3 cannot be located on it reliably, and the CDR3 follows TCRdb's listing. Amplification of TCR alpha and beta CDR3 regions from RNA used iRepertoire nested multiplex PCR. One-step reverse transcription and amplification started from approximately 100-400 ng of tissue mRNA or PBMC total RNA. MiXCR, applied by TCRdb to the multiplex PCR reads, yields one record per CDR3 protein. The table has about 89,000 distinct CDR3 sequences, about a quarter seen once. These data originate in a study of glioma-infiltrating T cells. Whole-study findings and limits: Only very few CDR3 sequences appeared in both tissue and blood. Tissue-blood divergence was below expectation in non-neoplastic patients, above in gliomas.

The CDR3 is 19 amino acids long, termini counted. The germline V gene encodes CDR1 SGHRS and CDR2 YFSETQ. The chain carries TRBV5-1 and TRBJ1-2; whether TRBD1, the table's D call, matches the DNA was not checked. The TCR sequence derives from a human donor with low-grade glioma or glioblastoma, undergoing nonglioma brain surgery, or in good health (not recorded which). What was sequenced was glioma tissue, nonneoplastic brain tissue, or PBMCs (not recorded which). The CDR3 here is CASSFYICSAGTGAYGYTF.